These 18 T cell receptor beta chains share one sample of origin, sequenced in a study of blood T cell repertoires in COVID-19. Data came from immunoSEQ multiplex PCR; TCRdb stores just in-frame clones and leaves some out. Of some 200,000 clones in the sample, around 81% were seen once. The sequenced material came from PBMCs or T cells enriched from blood (not recorded which). The receptors stem from a man aged 40-49 years who had recovered from COVID-19.

The chain joins TRBV15 to TRBJ1-1; TRBD1 matches 7 bases. Germline loops: CDR1 LNHNV, CDR2 YYDKDF (reference sequence). V gave up 0 bases and J gave up 3 bases; unmatched junction bases: 4. The CDR3 has 15 amino acids. Here the CDR3 DNA reads TGTGCCACCAGCAGAGAGTACAGGGGCGACACTGAAGCTTTCTTT. It encodes CATSREYRGDTEAFF.

The chain combines TRBV5-4 with TRBJ1-2; D may be TRBD1 (6 bases). V shed 4 bases and J shed 4 bases, with 11 bases lying between them. Germline CDR1 reads SGHNT; CDR2 reads YYREEE (reference sequence). The CDR3 sequence is 13 residues long. The CDR3: CASSKTGTYGYTF. CDR3 coding DNA: TGTGCCAGCAGCAAGACAGGTACCTATGGCTACACCTTC.

The chain employs TRBV15 and TRBJ2-7; a weak D match, TRBD2 (5 bases). This CDR3 has 13 amino acids. Germline values: CDR1 LNHNV, CDR2 YYDKDF (reference sequence). Trimming cost V 0 bases and J 4 bases, with 7 bases left between them. CDR3 residues: CATSRERVYEQYF. DNA for the CDR3: TGTGCCACCAGCAGAGAGAGGGTGTACGAGCAGTACTTC.

The rearrangement uses TRBV30 and TRBJ1-6; D perhaps matches TRBD1 (6 bases). The CDR3 contains 12 residues. Germline values: CDR1 GTSNPN, CDR2 SVGIG (reference sequence). V was clipped by 4 bases and J by 7 bases, with 8 bases between them. CDR3 nucleotides: TGTGCCTGGAAAGGGGGAAATTCACCCCTCCACTTT. This codes for CAWKGGNSPLHF.

In its sample, this clone was seen a few times. The CDR3 loop is CASSQEIQGNGYTF. The CDR3, as DNA: TGCGCCAGCAGCCAAGAGATACAGGGAAATGGCTACACCTTC. This chain links TRBV4-1 with TRBJ1-2, with D possibly TRBD1 on 6 matching bases. CDR3 length: 14 amino acids. Germline loops: CDR1 MGHRA, CDR2 YSYEKL. Trimming removed 0 bases at V and 6 bases at J, with 11 bases between.

In this sample, this clone turned up a few times. This chain joins TRBV6-1 and TRBJ2-5, with TRBD1 matching over 11 bases. V trimming: 4 bases; J trimming: 4 bases; junction bases outside the gene matches: 14. Per the germline V gene, CDR1 is MNHNS and CDR2 is SASEGT. The length of the CDR3 is 18 residues. This CDR3 is CASSARPGQGEFGETQYF. The DNA of the CDR3 is TGTGCCAGCAGTGCGCGCCCGGGACAGGGGGAATTCGGAGAGACCCAGTACTTC.

J is TRBJ1-3 and V is TRBV7-9; D may be TRBD1 (6 bases). This CDR3 contains 17 residues. V lost 5 bases and J lost 6, with 23 bases in between. Germline lookup yields CDR1 SEHNR and CDR2 FQNEAQ (reference sequence). The CDR3, as DNA: TGTGCCAGCAGCCCGAAATGGAATCGGGGGGCAGTAAACACCATATATTTT. It specifies CASSPKWNRGAVNTIYF.

The chain couples TRBV4-1 to TRBJ2-3; the D is unclear. Germline V gene lookup returns CDR1 MGHRA and CDR2 YSYEKL. CDR3 length equals 14 residues. V was clipped by 1 base and J by 5 bases, with 10 bases between them. The CDR3 region is CASSQVRQRDTQYF. The CDR3 DNA reads TGCGCCAGCAGCCAAGTCCGACAAAGAGATACGCAGTATTTT.

This sequence joins TRBV29-1 and TRBJ1-3, with no clear D. The V end was cut by 0 bases, the J end by 0 bases, with 9 bases between. The CDR3 runs to 15 residues. Germline assignment: CDR1 SQVTM and CDR2 ANQGSEA. CDR3 protein: CSVEETAGSGNTIYF. For the CDR3, the DNA is TGCAGCGTTGAAGAAACGGCAGGCTCTGGAAACACCATATATTTT.

V gene TRBV12-3 or TRBV12-4 combines with J gene TRBJ1-1; the D gene is possibly TRBD1 (5 bases). The CDR3 length is 13 residues. Trimming took 2 bases from V and 6 from J, leaving 10 bases between them. In nucleotides, the CDR3 is TGTGCCAGCAGTTTACGGGGGAATCCTGAAGCTTTCTTT. Translation: CASSLRGNPEAFF.

This chain connects TRBV30 to TRBJ1-5; D gene ambiguous. CDR3 length equals 15 residues. Germline values: CDR1 GTSNPN, CDR2 SVGIG (reference sequence). Deletions cut 4 bases from V and 4 bases from J, with 17 bases between. The CDR3 loop reads CAWKPGFAGNQPQHF. Written as DNA, the CDR3 is TGTGCCTGGAAACCAGGTTTCGCGGGTAATCAGCCCCAGCATTTT.

The chain has TRBV27 and TRBJ2-4, with TRBD1 matching 7 bases. Germline CDR1 and CDR2: MNHEY and SMNVEV (reference sequence). V dropped 6 bases and J dropped 0; count of bases not matched to a gene: 2. This CDR3 has 14 residues. The CDR3 sequence is CASRGDRAKNIQYF. The CDR3 DNA sequence: TGTGCCAGCAGGGGGGACAGAGCCAAAAACATTCAGTACTTC.

J is TRBJ2-5 and V is TRBV2; TRBD1 is a possible D gene (5 bases). The CDR3 extends over 12 amino acids. The V gene lost 7 bases and the J gene lost 4 bases, with 10 bases spanning the gap. Germline V gene sequence: CDR1 SNHLY, CDR2 FYNNEI. The CDR3 protein is CASIVQGETQYF. CDR3 coding DNA: TGTGCCAGCATTGTCCAGGGAGAGACCCAGTACTTC.

The rearrangement links TRBV28 to TRBJ1-2, with D maybe TRBD1 (6 bases). In germline, CDR1 is MDHEN, CDR2 SYDVKM. This CDR3 spans 13 amino acids. V gave up 6 bases and J gave up 4 bases, with 12 bases separating them. CDR3 nucleotide sequence: TGTGCCAGCAGCCCAGGACAGATCTATGGCTACACCTTC. Translating it yields CASSPGQIYGYTF.

The chain joins TRBV4-1 to TRBJ1-1, with 7 bases that match TRBD1. In germline, CDR1 is MGHRA, CDR2 YSYEKL. CDR3 length: 14 amino acids. Germline trimming cut 3 bases from V and 6 bases from J; bases unmatched to any gene: 7. The CDR3 coding sequence is TGCGCCAGCAGCCATCCCGACAGGGTATCTGAAGCTTTCTTT. Amino acids: CASSHPDRVSEAFF.

This clone was detected only a few times. V and J are TRBV19 and TRBJ2-1, with TRBD2 matching over 9 bases. Trimming at V came to 1 base and at J to 8 bases, leaving 6 bases not matched to a gene. The CDR3 is 15 residues long. Germline V lookup: CDR1 LNHDA, CDR2 SQIVND (reference sequence). In DNA, the CDR3 is TGTGCCAGTAGTATAGGGACTAGCGAGAGGGATGAGCAGTTCTTC. It translates to CASSIGTSERDEQFF. Using reference TRBV19 and TRBJ2-1 for the parts outside the CDR3, the full variable domain is DGGITQSPKYLFRKEGQNVTLSCEQNLNHDAMYWYRQDPGQGLRLIYYSQIVNDFQKGDIAEGYSVSREKKESFPLTVTSAQKNPTAFYLCASSIGTSERDEQFFGPGTRLTVL.

The genes are TRBV2 and TRBJ1-1, with a weak D call TRBD1 (6 bases). Deletions cut 3 bases from V and 0 bases from J, with 23 bases between. The CDR3 is made up of 19 amino acids. Germline V gene sequence: CDR1 SNHLY, CDR2 FYNNEI. CDR3 in amino acids: CASSDPGPKGGIMNTEAFF. CDR3 bases: TGTGCCAGCAGTGATCCGGGACCCAAGGGGGGGATCATGAACACTGAAGCTTTCTTT.

The chain couples TRBV6-5 to TRBJ2-3; no clear D gene. V lost 7 bases to trimming and J lost 6 bases, with 17 bases between them. Germline CDR1 and CDR2: MNHEY and SVGAGI. The length of the CDR3 is 14 residues. The CDR3 coding sequence is TGTGCCAGCACCCCCGGAGCCCATAGCGATACGCAGTATTTT. As protein: CASTPGAHSDTQYF.